This T cell receptor (beta chain) is drawn from a study of early T cells in non-severe SARS-CoV-2 infection. Points from the study as a whole: The matching step, a VDJdb search, favored anti-spike CD8 responses and missed private and CD4 specificities.

V lost 0 bases to trimming and J lost 4 bases, with 7 bases between them. This CDR3 has 13 amino acids. Germline values: CDR1 SGHDT, CDR2 YYEEEE. This clonotype was counted ten times or more. Its antigen remains unknown. Individual cDNA molecules carried attached unique molecular identifiers. TCRdb passed the 5' RACE reads through MiXCR, listing each CDR3 protein once. This sample has about 110,000 distinct CDR3 sequences, with 10% to 15% found just once. The sequencing used whole blood, collected at baseline. This sequence joins TRBV5-6 and TRBJ1-2; unclear D gene. This TCR was sampled from an adult who was a healthcare worker with PCR-confirmed SARS-CoV-2 infection or an uninfected control (not recorded which). CDR3 loop: CASSLGMTYGYTF. The CDR3 nucleotides are TGTGCCAGCAGCTTGGGAATGACCTATGGCTACACCTTC.